These 13 T cell receptor beta chains originate from one sample sequenced in a study of T cells in tuberculosis. Sequencing used immunoSEQ multiplex PCR; TCRdb keeps in-frame clones, though not all of them. This table has 80,000 to 90,000 clones, roughly 91% appearing once. After thawing and overnight rest, PBMC were stained with GMM-loaded CD1B tetramer, viability dye and anti-CD3 for sorting. C32 glucose monomycolate from Rhodococcus equi was loaded onto the CD1B tetramers. Source material: CD1b-GMM tetramer-negative cells sorted from PBMCs. These receptors were obtained from an adult woman with latent tuberculosis.

The CDR3 spells CASSAGWVSYNEQFF. The CDR3 DNA reads TGTGCCAGCAGCGCAGGGTGGGTCTCCTACAATGAGCAGTTCTTC. V and J are TRBV5-4 and TRBJ2-1; possibly TRBD1 for D (5 bases). This CDR3 has 15 amino acids. The germline V gene has CDR1 SGHNT and CDR2 YYREEE (reference sequence). V dropped 4 bases and J dropped 0 bases, with 11 bases sitting between them.

A single count supports this clone. This rearrangement joins TRBV4-1 to TRBJ2-3, with 16 bases fitting TRBD2. CDR3 length equals 21 residues. Germline V lookup: CDR1 MGHRA, CDR2 YSYEKL. V dropped 1 base and J dropped 3; count of bases not matched to a gene: 13. CDR3 region: CASSQAKGLAGGLDMTDTQYF. The CDR3 DNA is TGCGCCAGCAGCCAAGCCAAGGGACTAGCGGGGGGGTTGGATATGACAGATACGCAGTATTTT.

In DNA, the CDR3 is TGTGCCAGTAGTACCCGTGGGGGGGGCCACAATGAAAAACTGTTTTTT. Encoded protein: CASSTRGGGHNEKLFF. This chain connects TRBV19 to TRBJ1-4; possibly TRBD1 for D (6 bases). This CDR3 spans 16 amino acids. The ends were cut back, 4 bases at V and 5 bases at J, with 17 bases in the middle. The germline CDR1 and CDR2 sequences are LNHDA and SQIVND (reference sequence).

This rearrangement joins TRBV28 to TRBJ2-1; maybe TRBD1 (7 bases). The CDR3 extends over 15 amino acids. V lost 5 bases and J lost 3, with 14 bases in between. Germline-derived CDR1 and CDR2 are MDHEN and SYDVKM. The CDR3 sequence: CASSALRDSYNEQFF. The CDR3 nucleotides read TGTGCCAGCAGTGCATTGCGGGACAGCTACAATGAGCAGTTCTTC.

V is TRBV27 and J is TRBJ2-3; 9 bases are a match to TRBD1. The germline gives CDR1 MNHEY, CDR2 SMNVEV (reference sequence). Trimming took 6 bases from V and 2 from J; bases not matched to a gene: 3. The CDR3 loop spans 14 amino acids. CDR3 nucleotide sequence: TGTGCCAGCAGCCGGACAGGGGCCACAGATACGCAGTATTTT. This codes for CASSRTGATDTQYF.

This clone was seen just once. The chain joins TRBV7-8 to TRBJ1-2, with TRBD1 identical over 10 bases. CDR1 SGHVS and CDR2 FQNEAQ come from the germline V gene. The CDR3 is 15 residues long. Trimming at V came to 6 bases and at J to 3 bases, leaving 7 bases not matched to a gene. Here the CDR3 reads CASSDPGQGYYGYTF. CDR3 in DNA: TGTGCCAGCAGTGACCCGGGACAGGGGTACTATGGCTACACCTTC.

This clone was seen only a few times. The chain's CDR3 is CASSARAGGPYEQYF. The CDR3 nucleotides are TGTGCCAGTAGCGCGAGGGCAGGGGGACCCTACGAGCAGTACTTC. This chain links TRBV19 with TRBJ2-7; 7 bases fit TRBD1. Unmatched junction bases numbered 10, after V lost 6 bases and J lost 2 bases. Germline V lookup: CDR1 LNHDA, CDR2 SQIVND (reference sequence). The CDR3 is 15 amino acids.

The chain is built from TRBV12-2 and TRBJ2-3; the D call in the table, TRBD2, was not verified against the DNA. TRBV12-2 is a pseudogene segment. There are 19 residues in the CDR3. The CDR3 DNA is TGTGCAAGTCGCTTAGACGATAGCGGGGGGGGTGGAAGCACAGATACGCAGTATTTT. Its translation: CASRLDDSGGGGSTDTQYF.

This chain joins TRBV7-8 and TRBJ1-4; D ambiguous. This CDR3 region has 16 residues. Germline assignment: CDR1 SGHVS and CDR2 FQNEAQ. V lost 0 bases, J lost 0 bases, and 8 bases lay in between. The CDR3 DNA reads TGTGCCAGCAGCTTAGCGCGGGGTGCAACTAATGAAAAACTGTTTTTT. Translation: CASSLARGATNEKLFF.

This chain joins TRBV5-6 and TRBJ2-7; 8 nucleotides agree with TRBD1. Germline lookup yields CDR1 SGHDT and CDR2 YYEEEE. With 0 bases clipped from V and 9 bases from J, the junction kept 14 bases outside the gene matches. There are 16 residues in the CDR3. Written as DNA, the CDR3 is TGTGCCAGCAGCTTGGTAGGTCAGGGGGCCGATTTATCGCAGTACGTC. The encoded protein is CASSLVGQGADLSQYV.

V usage is TRBV6-1 and J usage is TRBJ1-2; the D gene is possibly TRBD1 (5 bases). Looked up from germline, CDR1 is MNHNS and CDR2 is SASEGT. V dropped 0 bases and J dropped 6 bases, with 17 bases sitting between them. The CDR3 totals 16 residues. The CDR3 DNA is TGTGCCAGCAGTGAAGCGCTAGGCAGGGTTATTGATGGCTACACCTTC. It is translated as CASSEALGRVIDGYTF.

This clone is a singleton in its sample. The rearrangement uses TRBV30 and TRBJ2-7, with TRBD1 matching over 11 bases. The CDR3 is 15 residues long. Per germline, CDR1 GTSNPN and CDR2 SVGIG (reference sequence). V was pared by 0 bases and J by 4 bases, with 5 bases of the junction left unmatched. The CDR3 is CAWSVGTGGEYEQYF. For the CDR3, the DNA is TGTGCCTGGAGTGTAGGGACAGGGGGTGAGTACGAGCAGTACTTC.

This chain joins TRBV7-6 and TRBJ2-2; 8 positions agree with TRBD2. The CDR3 runs 18 residues. Per germline, CDR1 SGHVS and CDR2 FNYEAQ. Trimming removed 4 bases from V and 2 bases from J; junction bases left unmatched: 12. In DNA, the CDR3 is TGTGCCAGCAGCTCTGCCGGGTGGGCGGGGGGAAACACCGGGGAGCTGTTTTTT. It yields the protein CASSSAGWAGGNTGELFF. Based on the CDR3 plus reference TRBV7-6 and TRBJ2-2, the full variable domain is GAGVSQSPRYKVTKRGQDVALRCDPISGHVSLYWYRQALGQGPEFLTYFNYEAQQDKSGLPNDRFSAERPEGSISTLTIQRTEQRDSAMYRCASSSAGWAGGNTGELFFGEGSRLTVL.